This T cell receptor beta chain derives from a study of blood T cells in healthy people across ages. For every donor, a draw yielded 7.5 to 10 milliliters of peripheral blood. Per sample, extraction of total RNA gave at least 5.5 micrograms in every case. The CDR3 runs to 14 residues. The V and J ends lost 1 base and 2 bases, in that order; junction bases with no gene match: 4. Germline lookup yields CDR1 DFQATT and CDR2 SNEGSKA (reference sequence). A sample-barcoded 5' primer and a J-beta primer mix were used in a second PCR of roughly 7 to 11 cycles. TCRdb independently ran MiXCR on the 5' RACE reads; one entry per CDR3 protein. The table shows under 2 million distinct CDR3 sequences, with around 36% occurring only once. This clonotype came up a few times.

The clonotype was recovered from a woman in her thirties in good health. The chain is built from TRBV20-1 and TRBJ1-1, with TRBD1 identical over 7 bases. Sample: blood. The CDR3 DNA reads as TGCAGTGCTAGAGGGTTAGGGGGCAACACTGAAGCTTTCTTT. Amino acids: CSARGLGGNTEAFF.